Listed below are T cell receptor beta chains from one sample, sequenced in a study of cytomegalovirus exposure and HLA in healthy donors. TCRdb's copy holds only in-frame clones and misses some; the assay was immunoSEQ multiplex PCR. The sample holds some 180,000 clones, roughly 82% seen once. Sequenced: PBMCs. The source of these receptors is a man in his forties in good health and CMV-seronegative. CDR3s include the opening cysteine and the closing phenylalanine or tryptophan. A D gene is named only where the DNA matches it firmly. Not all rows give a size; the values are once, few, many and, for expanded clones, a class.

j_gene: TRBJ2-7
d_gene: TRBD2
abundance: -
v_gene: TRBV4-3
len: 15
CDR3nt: TGCGCCAGCAGGGCAACTAGCGGAAGCTCCTGCGAGCAGTACTTC
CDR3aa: CASRATSGSSCEQYF

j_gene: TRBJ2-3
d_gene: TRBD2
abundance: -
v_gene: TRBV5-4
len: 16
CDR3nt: TGTGCCAGCAGCGCCGGGACTAGCGGGTCTTTAGATACGCAGTATTTT
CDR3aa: CASSAGTSGSLDTQYF

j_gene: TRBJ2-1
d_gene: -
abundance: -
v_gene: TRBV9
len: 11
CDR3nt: TGTGCCAGCAGCGTAGGGCCTGAGCAGTTCTTC
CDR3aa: CASSVGPEQFF

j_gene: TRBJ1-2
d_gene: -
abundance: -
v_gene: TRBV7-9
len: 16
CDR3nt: TGTGCCAGCAGCTTAGTTGTCCCGAGGAAGAACTATGGCTACACCTTC
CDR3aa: CASSLVVPRKNYGYTF

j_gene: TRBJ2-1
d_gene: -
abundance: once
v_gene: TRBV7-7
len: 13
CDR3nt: TGTGCTGTCCAAGCGGTCTCCTACAATGAGCAGTTCTTC
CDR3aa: CAVQAVSYNEQFF

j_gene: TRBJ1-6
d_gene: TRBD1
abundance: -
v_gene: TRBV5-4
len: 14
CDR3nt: TGTGCCAGCACCCCGACAGGGACGGATTCACCCCTCCACTTT
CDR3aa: CASTPTGTDSPLHF

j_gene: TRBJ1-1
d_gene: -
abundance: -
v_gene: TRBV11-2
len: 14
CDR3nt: TGTGCCAGCAGCTTATATAGGGGCGAGACTGAAGCTTTCTTT
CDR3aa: CASSLYRGETEAFF

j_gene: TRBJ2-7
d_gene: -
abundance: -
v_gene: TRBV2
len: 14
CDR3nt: TGTGCCAGCTCCATGGGTAGCGGAACCTACGAGCAGTACTTC
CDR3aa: CASSMGSGTYEQYF

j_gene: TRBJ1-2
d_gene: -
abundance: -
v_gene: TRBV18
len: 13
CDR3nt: TGTGCCAGCTCACCAGGGGGCTGGGATGGCTACACCTTC
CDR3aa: CASSPGGWDGYTF

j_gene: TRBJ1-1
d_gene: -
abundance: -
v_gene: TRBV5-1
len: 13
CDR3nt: TGCGCCAGCAGCTTGTGGGGGGGGTCTGAAGCTTTCTTT
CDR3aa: CASSLWGGSEAFF

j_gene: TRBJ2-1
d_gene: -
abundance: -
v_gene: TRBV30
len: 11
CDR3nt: TGTGCCTGGAGGCTAAATAACGAGCAGTTCTTC
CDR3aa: CAWRLNNEQFF

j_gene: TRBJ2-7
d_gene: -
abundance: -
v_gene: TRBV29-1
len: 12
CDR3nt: TGCAGCGTTGAGGAGGTCCCCTACGAGCAGTACTTC
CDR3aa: CSVEEVPYEQYF

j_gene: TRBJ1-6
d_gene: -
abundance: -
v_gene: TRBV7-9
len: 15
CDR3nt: TGTGCCAGCAGCTCCTTCGACAGTTCTAATTCACCCCTCCACTTT
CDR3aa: CASSSFDSSNSPLHF

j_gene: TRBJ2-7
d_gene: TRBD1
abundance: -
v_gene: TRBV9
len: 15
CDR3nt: TGTGCCAGCAGCTACCGGGACAGGGGCCCCTACGAGCAGTACTTC
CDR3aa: CASSYRDRGPYEQYF

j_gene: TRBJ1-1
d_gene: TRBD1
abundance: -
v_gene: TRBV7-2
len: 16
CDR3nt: TGTGCCAGCACCCGGACAGGGGGTTTTGAGGGCACTGAAGCTTTCTTT
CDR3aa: CASTRTGGFEGTEAFF

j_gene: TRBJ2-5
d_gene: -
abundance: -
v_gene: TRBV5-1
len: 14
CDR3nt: TGCGCCAGCAACTTAGGTGGGGGCCAGGAGACCCAGTACTTC
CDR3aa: CASNLGGGQETQYF

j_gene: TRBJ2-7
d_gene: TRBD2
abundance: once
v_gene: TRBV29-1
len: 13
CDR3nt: TGCAGCGTTGTGGGCGGGGGACTATACGAGCAGTACTTC
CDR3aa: CSVVGGGLYEQYF

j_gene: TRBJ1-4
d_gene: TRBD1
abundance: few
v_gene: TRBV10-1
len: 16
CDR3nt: TGCGCCAGCAGGGGGACAGGGGGATTAACTAATGAAAAACTGTTTTTT
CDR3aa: CASRGTGGLTNEKLFF

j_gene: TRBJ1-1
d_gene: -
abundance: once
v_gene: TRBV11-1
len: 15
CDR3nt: TGTGCCAGCAGCTTAGAGGTGGGGAGCCTCACTGAAGCTTTCTTT
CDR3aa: CASSLEVGSLTEAFF

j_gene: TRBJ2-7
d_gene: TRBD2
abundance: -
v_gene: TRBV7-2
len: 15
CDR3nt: TGTGCCAGCAGTTACGGGACTAGCCTTACTTACGAGCAGTACTTC
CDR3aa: CASSYGTSLTYEQYF